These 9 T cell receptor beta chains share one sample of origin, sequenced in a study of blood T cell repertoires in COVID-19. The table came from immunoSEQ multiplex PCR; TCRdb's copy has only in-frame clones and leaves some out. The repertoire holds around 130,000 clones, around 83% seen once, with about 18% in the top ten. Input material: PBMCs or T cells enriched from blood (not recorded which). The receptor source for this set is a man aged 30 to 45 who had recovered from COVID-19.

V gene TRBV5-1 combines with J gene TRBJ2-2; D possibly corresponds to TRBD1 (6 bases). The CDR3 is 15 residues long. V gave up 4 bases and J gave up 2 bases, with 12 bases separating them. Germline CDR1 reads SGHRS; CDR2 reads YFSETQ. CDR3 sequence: CASSPWTDNTGELFF. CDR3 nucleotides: TGCGCCAGCAGCCCATGGACAGATAACACCGGGGAGCTGTTTTTT. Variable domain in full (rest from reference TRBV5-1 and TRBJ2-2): KAGVTQTPRYLIKTRGQQVTLSCSPISGHRSVSWYQQTPGQGLQFLFEYFSETQRNKGNFPGRFSGRQFSNSRSEMNVSTLELGDSALYLCASSPWTDNTGELFFGEGSRLTVL.

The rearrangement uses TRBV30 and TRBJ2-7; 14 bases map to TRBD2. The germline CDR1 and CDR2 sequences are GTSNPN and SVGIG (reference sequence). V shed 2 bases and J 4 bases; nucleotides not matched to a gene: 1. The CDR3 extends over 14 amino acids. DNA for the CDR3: TGTGCCTGGAGTCGGACTAGCGGGAGGTACGAGCAGTACTTC. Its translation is CAWSRTSGRYEQYF.

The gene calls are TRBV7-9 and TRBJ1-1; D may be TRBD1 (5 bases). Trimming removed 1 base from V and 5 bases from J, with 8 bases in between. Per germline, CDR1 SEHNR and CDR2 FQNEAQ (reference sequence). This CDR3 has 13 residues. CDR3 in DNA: TGTGCCAGCAGCTTAGAGAAGGGGACTGAAGCTTTCTTT. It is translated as CASSLEKGTEAFF.

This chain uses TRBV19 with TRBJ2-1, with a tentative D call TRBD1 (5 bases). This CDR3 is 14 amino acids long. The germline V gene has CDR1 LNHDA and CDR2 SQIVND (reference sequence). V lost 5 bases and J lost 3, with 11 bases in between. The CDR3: CASSLWGGYNEQFF. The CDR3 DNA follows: TGTGCCAGTAGTCTTTGGGGCGGCTACAATGAGCAGTTCTTC.

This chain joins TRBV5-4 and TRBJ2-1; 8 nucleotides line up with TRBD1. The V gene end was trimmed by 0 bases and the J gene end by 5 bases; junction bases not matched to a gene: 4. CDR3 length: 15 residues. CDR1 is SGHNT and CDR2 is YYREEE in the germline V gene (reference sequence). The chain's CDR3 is CASSLARGLNNEQFF. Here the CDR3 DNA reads TGTGCCAGCAGCTTGGCCAGGGGGCTGAACAATGAGCAGTTCTTC.

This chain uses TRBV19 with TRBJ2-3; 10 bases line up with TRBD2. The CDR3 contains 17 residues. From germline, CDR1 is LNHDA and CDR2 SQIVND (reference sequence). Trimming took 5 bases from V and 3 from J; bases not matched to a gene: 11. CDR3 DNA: TGTGCCAGTAGTGAGATGGCCCCGGGACTAGCGACAGATACGCAGTATTTT. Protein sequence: CASSEMAPGLATDTQYF.

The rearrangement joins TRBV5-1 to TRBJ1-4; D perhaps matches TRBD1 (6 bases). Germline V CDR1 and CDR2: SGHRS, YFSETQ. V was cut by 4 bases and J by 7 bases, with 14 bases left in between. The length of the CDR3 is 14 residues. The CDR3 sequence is CASSPDSSSEKLFF. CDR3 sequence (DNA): TGCGCCAGCAGCCCGGACAGCTCGAGTGAAAAACTGTTTTTT.

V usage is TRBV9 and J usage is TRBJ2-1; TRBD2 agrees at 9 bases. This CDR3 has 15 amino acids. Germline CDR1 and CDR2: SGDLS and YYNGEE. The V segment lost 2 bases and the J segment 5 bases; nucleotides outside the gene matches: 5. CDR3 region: CASSVSGREDNEQFF. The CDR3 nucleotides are TGTGCCAGCAGCGTTAGCGGGAGAGAAGACAATGAGCAGTTCTTC.

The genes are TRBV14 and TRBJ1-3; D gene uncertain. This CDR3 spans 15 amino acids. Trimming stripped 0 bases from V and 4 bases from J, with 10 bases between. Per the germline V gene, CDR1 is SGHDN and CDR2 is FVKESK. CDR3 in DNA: TGTGCCAGCAGCCAAGAGTCCGGGTTCGGAAACACCATATATTTT. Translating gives CASSQESGFGNTIYF.